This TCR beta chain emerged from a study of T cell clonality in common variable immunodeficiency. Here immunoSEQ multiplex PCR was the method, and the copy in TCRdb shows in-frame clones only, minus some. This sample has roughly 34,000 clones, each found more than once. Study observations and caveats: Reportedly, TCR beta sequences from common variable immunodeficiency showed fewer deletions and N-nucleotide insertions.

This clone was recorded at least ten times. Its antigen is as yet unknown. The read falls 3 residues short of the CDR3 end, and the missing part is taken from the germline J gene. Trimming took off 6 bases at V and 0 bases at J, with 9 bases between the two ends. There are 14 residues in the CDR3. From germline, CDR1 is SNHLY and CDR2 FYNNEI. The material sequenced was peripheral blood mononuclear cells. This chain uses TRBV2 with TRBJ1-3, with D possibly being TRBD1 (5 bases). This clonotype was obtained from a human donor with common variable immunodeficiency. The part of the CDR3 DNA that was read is TGTGCCAGCAGCGACAGAGACTCTGGAAACACC. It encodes CASSDRDSGNT. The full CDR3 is CASSDRDSGNTIYF.